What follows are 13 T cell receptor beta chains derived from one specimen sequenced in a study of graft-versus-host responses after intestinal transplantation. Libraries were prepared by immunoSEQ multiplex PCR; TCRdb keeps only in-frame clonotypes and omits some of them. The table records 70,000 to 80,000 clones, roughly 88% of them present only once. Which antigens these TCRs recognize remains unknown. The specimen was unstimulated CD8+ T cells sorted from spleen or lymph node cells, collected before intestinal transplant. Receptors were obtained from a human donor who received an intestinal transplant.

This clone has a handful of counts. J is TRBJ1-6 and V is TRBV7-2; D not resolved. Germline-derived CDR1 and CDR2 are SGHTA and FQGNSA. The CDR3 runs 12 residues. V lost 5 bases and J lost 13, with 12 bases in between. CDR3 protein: CASSPPGDPLHF. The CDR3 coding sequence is TGTGCCAGCAGCCCACCGGGAGATCCCCTCCACTTT.

Written as DNA, the CDR3 is TGCGCCAGCAGCAACTTTCGTTCCGGGGAAGAGACCCAGTACTTC. This codes for CASSNFRSGEETQYF. The gene calls are TRBV4-1 and TRBJ2-5; possibly TRBD2 for D (5 bases). Germline assignment: CDR1 MGHRA and CDR2 YSYEKL. The CDR3 is 15 residues long. V lost 5 bases to trimming and J lost 3 bases, with 16 bases between them.

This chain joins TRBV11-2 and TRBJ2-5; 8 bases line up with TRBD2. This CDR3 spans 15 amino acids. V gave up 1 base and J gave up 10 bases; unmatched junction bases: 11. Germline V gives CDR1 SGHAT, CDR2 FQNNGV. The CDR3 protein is CASSLVAGGLWGQYF. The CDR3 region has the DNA TGTGCCAGCAGCTTAGTTGCGGGGGGTCTATGGGGCCAGTACTTC. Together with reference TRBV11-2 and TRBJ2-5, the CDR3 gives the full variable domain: EAGVAQSPRYKIIEKRQSVAFWCNPISGHATLYWYQQILGQGPKLLIQFQNNGVVDDSQLPKDRFSAERLKGVDSTLKIQPAKLEDSAVYLCASSLVAGGLWGQYFGPGTRLLVL.

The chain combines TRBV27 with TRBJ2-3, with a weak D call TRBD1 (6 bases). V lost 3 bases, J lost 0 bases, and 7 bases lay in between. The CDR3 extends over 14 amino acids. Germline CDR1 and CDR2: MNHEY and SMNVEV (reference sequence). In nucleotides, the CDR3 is TGTGCCAGCAGTTTCAGGGGTAGCACAGATACGCAGTATTTT. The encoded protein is CASSFRGSTDTQYF.

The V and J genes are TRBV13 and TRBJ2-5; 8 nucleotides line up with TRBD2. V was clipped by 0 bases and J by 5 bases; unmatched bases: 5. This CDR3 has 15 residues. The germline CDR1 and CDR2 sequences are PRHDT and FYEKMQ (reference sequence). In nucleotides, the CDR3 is TGTGCCAGCAGCTTAGGCCTAGCGGGTCGCGAGACCCAGTACTTC. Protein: CASSLGLAGRETQYF.

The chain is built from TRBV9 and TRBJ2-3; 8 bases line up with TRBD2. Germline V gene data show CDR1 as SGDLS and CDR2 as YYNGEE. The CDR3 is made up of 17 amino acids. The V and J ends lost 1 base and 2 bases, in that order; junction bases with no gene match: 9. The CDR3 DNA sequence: TGTGCCAGCAGCGTAAAACACAGCGGGGGATACACAGATACGCAGTATTTT. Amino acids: CASSVKHSGGYTDTQYF.

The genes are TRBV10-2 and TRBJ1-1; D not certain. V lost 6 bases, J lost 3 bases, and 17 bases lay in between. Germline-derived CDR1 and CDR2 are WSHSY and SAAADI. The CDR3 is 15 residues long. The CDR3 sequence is CASRPGLTGHTEAFF. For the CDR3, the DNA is TGCGCCAGCAGGCCCGGACTGACCGGGCACACTGAAGCTTTCTTT.

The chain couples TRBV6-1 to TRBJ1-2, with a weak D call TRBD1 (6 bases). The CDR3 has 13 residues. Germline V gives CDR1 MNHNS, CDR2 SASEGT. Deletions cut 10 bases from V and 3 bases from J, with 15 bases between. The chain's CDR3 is CATRGQPYYGYTF. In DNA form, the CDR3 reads TGTGCCACTAGAGGACAGCCTTACTATGGCTACACCTTC.

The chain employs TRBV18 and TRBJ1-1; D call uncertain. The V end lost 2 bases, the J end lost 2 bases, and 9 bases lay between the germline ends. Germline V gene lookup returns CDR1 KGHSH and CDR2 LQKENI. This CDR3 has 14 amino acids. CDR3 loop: CASSPGGINTEAFF. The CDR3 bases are TGTGCCAGCTCACCAGGCGGCATCAACACTGAAGCTTTCTTT. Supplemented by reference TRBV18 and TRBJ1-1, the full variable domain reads NAGVMQNPRHLVRRRGQEARLRCSPMKGHSHVYWYRQLPEEGLKFMVYLQKENIIDESGMPKERFSAEFPKEGPSILRIQQVVRGDSAAYFCASSPGGINTEAFFGQGTRLTVV.

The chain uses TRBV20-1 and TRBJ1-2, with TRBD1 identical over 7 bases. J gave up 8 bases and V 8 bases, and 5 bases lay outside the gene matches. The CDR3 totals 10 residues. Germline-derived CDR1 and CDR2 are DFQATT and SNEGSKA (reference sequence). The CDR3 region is CSTGVGGYTF. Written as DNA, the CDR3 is TGCAGTACAGGGGTAGGAGGCTACACCTTC.

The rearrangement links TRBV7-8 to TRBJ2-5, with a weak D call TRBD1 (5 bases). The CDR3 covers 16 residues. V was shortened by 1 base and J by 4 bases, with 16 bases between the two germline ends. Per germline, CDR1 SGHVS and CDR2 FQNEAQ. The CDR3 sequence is CASSLGGAGFGETQYF. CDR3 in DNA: TGTGCCAGCAGCTTAGGGGGCGCAGGGTTTGGAGAGACCCAGTACTTC. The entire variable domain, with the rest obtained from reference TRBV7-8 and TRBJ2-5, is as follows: GAGVSQSPRYKVAKRGQDVALRCDPISGHVSLFWYQQALGQGPEFLTYFQNEAQLDKSGLPSDRFFAERPEGSVSTLKIQRTQQEDSAVYLCASSLGGAGFGETQYFGPGTRLLVL.

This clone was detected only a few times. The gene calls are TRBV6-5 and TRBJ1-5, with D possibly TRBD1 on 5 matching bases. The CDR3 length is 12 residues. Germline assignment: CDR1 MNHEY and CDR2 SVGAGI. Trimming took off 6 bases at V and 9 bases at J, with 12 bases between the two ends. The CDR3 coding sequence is TGTGCCAGCAGGACAGCCGGGGGGCCCCAGCATTTT. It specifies CASRTAGGPQHF.

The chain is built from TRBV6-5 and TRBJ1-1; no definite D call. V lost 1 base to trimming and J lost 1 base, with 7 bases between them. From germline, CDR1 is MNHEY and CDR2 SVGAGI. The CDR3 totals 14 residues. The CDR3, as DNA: TGTGCCAGCAGTTACTATTCAGGGAACACTGAAGCTTTCTTT. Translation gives CASSYYSGNTEAFF.